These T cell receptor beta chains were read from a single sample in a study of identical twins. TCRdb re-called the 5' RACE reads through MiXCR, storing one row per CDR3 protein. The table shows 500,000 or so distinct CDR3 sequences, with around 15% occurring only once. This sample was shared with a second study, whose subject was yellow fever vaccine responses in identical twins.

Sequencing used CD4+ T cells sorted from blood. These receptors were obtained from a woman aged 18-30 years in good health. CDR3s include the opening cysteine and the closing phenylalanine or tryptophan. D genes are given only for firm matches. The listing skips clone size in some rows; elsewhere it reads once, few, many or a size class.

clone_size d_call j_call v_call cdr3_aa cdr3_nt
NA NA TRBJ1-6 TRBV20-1 CSARRLSYNSPLHF TGCAGTGCTAGGAGACTGTCCTATAATTCACCCCTCCACTTT
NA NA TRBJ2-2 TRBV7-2 CASSPVYDGELFF TGTGCCAGCAGCCCAGTTTATGACGGGGAGCTGTTTTTT
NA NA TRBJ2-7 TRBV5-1 CASSPANSYEQYF TGCGCCAGCAGCCCGGCGAACAGCTACGAGCAGTACTTC
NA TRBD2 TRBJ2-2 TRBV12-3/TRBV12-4 CASSFGTSGSGTGELFF TGTGCCAGCAGTTTTGGGACTAGCGGGAGTGGCACCGGGGAGCTGTTTTTT
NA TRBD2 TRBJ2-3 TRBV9 CASSVTSGGKADTQYF TGTGCCAGCAGCGTGACTAGCGGGGGGAAGGCGGATACGCAGTATTTT
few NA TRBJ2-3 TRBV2 CASNDGGLGTDTQYF TGTGCCAGCAATGACGGGGGGCTGGGTACAGATACGCAGTATTTT
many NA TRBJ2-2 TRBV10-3 CAISDPQGGDTGELFF TGTGCCATCAGTGACCCACAGGGTGGGGACACCGGGGAGCTGTTTTTT
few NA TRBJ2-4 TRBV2 CASRRGELAKNIQYF TGTGCCAGCAGGAGGGGGGAACTAGCCAAAAACATTCAGTACTTC
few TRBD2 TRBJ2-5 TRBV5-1 CASSAASGGGETQYF TGCGCCAGCAGCGCCGCTAGCGGGGGGGGAGAGACCCAGTACTTC
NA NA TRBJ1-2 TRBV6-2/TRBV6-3 CASALFGSAGYGYTF TGTGCCAGTGCCCTCTTCGGCTCGGCCGGGTATGGCTACACCTTC
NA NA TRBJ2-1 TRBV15 CATSRDAFGNEQFF TGTGCCACCAGCAGAGATGCATTCGGAAATGAGCAGTTCTTC
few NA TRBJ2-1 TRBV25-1 CASSDGSRQFF TGTGCCAGCAGTGATGGGTCCAGGCAGTTCTTC
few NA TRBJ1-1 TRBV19 CASRAREGGTEAFF TGTGCCAGTAGGGCCAGGGAAGGCGGCACTGAAGCTTTCTTT
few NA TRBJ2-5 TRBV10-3 CASGPDQETQYF TGTGCCTCGGGCCCCGATCAAGAGACCCAGTACTTC
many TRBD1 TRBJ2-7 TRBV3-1 CASSRTGTAHPGEQYF TGTGCCAGCAGCCGTACAGGGACAGCCCACCCCGGCGAGCAGTACTTC
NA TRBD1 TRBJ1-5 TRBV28 CASPTGNEPQHF TGTGCCAGCCCGACAGGGAACGAGCCCCAGCATTTT
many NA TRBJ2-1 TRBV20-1 CSAPWGGAHDEQFF TGCAGTGCCCCCTGGGGGGGGGCGCATGATGAGCAGTTCTTC
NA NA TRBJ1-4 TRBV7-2 CASSLLSNEKLFF TGTGCCAGCAGCTTACTTTCTAATGAAAAACTGTTTTTT
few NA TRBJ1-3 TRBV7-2 CASSPQSSSGNTIYF TGTGCCAGCAGCCCCCAGTCGAGCTCTGGAAACACCATATATTTT
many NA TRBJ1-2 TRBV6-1 CASSGQGSDAWGFGGYTF TGTGCCAGCAGTGGGCAGGGGTCCGACGCATGGGGCTTTGGCGGCTACACCTTC
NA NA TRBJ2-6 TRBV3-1 CASSQTTGTKRPTGANVLTF TGTGCCAGCAGCCAAACCACTGGAACTAAAAGGCCCACTGGGGCCAACGTCCTGACTTTC
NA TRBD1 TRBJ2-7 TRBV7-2 CASSLGPGQGYEQYF TGTGCCAGCAGCTTAGGGCCGGGACAGGGGTACGAGCAGTACTTC
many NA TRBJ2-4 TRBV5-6 CASSLGQQAKNIQYF TGTGCCAGCAGCCTTGGACAGCAAGCCAAAAACATTCAGTACTTC
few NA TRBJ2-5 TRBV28 CASSSLPKTGSKETQYF TGTGCCAGCAGTTCACTTCCCAAGACAGGTTCTAAAGAGACCCAGTACTTC
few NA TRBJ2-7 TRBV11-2 CASSLIGGALRYEQYF TGTGCCAGCAGCTTAATTGGAGGGGCCCTAAGGTACGAGCAGTACTTC
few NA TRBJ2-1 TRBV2 CASSGGFGYNEQFF TGTGCCAGCAGTGGGGGGTTCGGCTACAATGAGCAGTTCTTC
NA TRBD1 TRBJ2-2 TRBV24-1 CATSEPTGDTGELFF TGTGCCACCAGTGAGCCCACAGGGGACACCGGGGAGCTGTTTTTT
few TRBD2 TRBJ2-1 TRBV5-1 CASSPGLAGVLEQFF TGCGCCAGCAGCCCGGGACTAGCGGGGGTTCTTGAGCAGTTCTTC
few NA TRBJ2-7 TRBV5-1 CASSLKGGSEQYF TGCGCCAGCAGCTTGAAGGGGGGTTCCGAGCAGTACTTC
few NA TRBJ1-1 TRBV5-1 CASSYNKNTEAFF TGCGCCAGCAGCTACAACAAGAACACTGAAGCTTTCTTT
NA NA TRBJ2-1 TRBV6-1 CASSELVSGMGEQFF TGTGCCAGCAGTGAACTAGTTTCGGGAATGGGTGAGCAGTTCTTC
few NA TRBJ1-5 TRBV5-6 CASSLFGTGSNQPQHF TGTGCCAGCAGCTTGTTCGGCACGGGCAGCAATCAGCCCCAGCATTTT
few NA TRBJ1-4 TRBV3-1 CASSHLDRNEKLFF TGTGCCAGCAGCCATCTAGACAGAAATGAAAAACTGTTTTTT
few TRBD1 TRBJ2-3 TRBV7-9 CASSPTGSSTDTQYF TGTGCCAGCAGCCCGACAGGGTCCTCCACAGATACGCAGTATTTT
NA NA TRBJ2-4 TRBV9 CASSVSPHDMSINIQYF TGTGCCAGCAGCGTGTCCCCCCACGACATGAGTATCAACATTCAGTACTTC
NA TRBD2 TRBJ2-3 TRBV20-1 CSARASLSGGMTDTQYF TGCAGTGCTAGAGCCTCCCTTAGCGGGGGTATGACAGATACGCAGTATTTT
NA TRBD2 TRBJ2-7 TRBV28 CASSLVGTSGRVYEQYF TGTGCCAGCAGTTTGGTTGGGACTAGCGGGAGGGTTTACGAGCAGTACTTC
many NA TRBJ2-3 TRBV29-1 CSHLAGGTDTQYF TGCAGCCACTTGGCAGGGGGCACAGATACGCAGTATTTT
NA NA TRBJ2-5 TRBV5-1 CASSVRDPLQETQYF TGCGCCAGCAGCGTCCGGGACCCTCTCCAAGAGACCCAGTACTTC
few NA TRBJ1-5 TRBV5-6 CASSSKSGNQPQHF TGTGCCAGCAGCTCGAAAAGCGGCAATCAGCCCCAGCATTTT
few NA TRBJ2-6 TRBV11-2 CASSPRDPGGANVLTF TGTGCCAGCAGCCCCCGAGACCCTGGAGGGGCCAACGTCCTGACTTTC
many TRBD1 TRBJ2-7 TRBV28 CASHRTGEQYF TGTGCCAGCCACCGGACAGGCGAGCAGTACTTC
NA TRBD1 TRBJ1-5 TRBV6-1 CASSATRGQPQHF TGTGCCAGCAGTGCAACCAGGGGGCAGCCCCAGCATTTT
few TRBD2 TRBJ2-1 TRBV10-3 CAINGGRESNEQFF TGTGCCATCAACGGCGGGAGAGAGTCCAATGAGCAGTTCTTC
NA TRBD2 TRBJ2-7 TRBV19 CASRPHGTTGEQYF TGTGCCAGTAGGCCCCACGGGACTACTGGGGAGCAGTACTTC
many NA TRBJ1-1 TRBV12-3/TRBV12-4 CASSLAGGTEAFF TGTGCCAGCAGTTTGGCCGGGGGGACTGAAGCTTTCTTT